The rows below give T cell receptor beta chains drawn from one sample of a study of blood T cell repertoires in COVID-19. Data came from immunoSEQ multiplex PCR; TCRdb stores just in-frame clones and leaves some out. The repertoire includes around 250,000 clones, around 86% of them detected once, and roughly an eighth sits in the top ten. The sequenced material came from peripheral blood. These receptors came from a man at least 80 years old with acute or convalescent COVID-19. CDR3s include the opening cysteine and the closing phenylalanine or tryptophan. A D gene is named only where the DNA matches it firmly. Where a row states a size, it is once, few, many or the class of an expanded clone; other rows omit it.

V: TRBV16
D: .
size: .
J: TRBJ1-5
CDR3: CASSQWGGMSQPQHF
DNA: TGTGCCAGCAGCCAATGGGGGGGAATGAGTCAGCCCCAGCATTTT

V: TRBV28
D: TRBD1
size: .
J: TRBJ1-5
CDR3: CASSPLGTGLNQPQHF
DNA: TGTGCCAGCAGCCCTTTAGGGACAGGACTTAATCAGCCCCAGCATTTT

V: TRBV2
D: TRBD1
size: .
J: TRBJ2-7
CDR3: CASSLTGQGLDF
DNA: TGTGCCAGCAGTTTAACCGGACAGGGATTAGACTTC

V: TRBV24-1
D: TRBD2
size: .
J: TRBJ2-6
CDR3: CATSGEGSGANVLTF
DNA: TGTGCCACCAGTGGGGAGGGCTCTGGGGCCAACGTCCTGACTTTC

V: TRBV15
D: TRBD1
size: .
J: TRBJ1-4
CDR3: CATSRSRTGNEKLFF
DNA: TGTGCCACCAGCAGATCTAGGACAGGGAATGAAAAACTGTTTTTT

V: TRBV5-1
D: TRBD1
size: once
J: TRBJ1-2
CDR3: CASSLAGTDYGYTF
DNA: TGCGCCAGCAGCTTGGCAGGGACAGACTATGGCTACACCTTC

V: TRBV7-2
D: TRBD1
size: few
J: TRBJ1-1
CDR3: CASSVRTGVSEAFF
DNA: TGTGCCAGCAGCGTAAGGACAGGGGTTTCAGAAGCTTTCTTT

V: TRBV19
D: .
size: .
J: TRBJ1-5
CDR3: CASSFGQVYQPQHF
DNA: TGTGCCAGTAGTTTTGGGCAGGTTTATCAGCCCCAGCATTTT

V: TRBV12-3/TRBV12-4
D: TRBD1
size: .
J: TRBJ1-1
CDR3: CASSWGQGLEAFF
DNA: TGTGCCAGCAGTTGGGGACAGGGGCTCGAAGCTTTCTTT

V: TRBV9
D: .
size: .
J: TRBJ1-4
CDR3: CASSPLENEKLFF
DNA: TGTGCCAGCAGCCCCCTCGAGAATGAAAAACTGTTTTTT

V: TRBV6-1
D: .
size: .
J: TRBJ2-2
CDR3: CASSERGGNTGELFF
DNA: TGTGCCAGCAGTGAGAGGGGGGGAAACACCGGGGAGCTGTTTTTT

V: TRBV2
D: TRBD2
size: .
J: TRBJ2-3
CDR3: CASHPTSGGVDTQYF
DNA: TGTGCCAGCCACCCTACTAGCGGGGGCGTGGATACGCAGTATTTT

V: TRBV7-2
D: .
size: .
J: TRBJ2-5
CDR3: CASSLAGRRRGETQYF
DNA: TGTGCCAGCAGCTTAGCGGGCCGTAGGAGGGGAGAGACCCAGTACTTC

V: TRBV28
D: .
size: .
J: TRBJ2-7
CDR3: CATQRGYTYEQYF
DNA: TGTGCCACCCAAAGGGGGTACACCTACGAGCAGTACTTC

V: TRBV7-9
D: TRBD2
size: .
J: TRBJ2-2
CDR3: CASSRGLAGTGELFF
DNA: TGTGCCAGCAGCCGGGGACTAGCGGGGACCGGGGAGCTGTTTTTT

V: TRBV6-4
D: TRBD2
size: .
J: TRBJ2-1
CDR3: CASSAREANEQFF
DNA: TGTGCCAGCAGTGCCCGGGAGGCCAATGAGCAGTTCTTC

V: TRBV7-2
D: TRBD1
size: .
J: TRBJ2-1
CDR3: CASSLAGTAFWDEQFF
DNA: TGTGCCAGCAGCTTAGCCGGGACAGCATTTTGGGATGAGCAGTTCTTC

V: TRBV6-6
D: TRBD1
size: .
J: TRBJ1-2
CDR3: CASRRVQGISDGYTF
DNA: TGTGCCAGCAGAAGAGTACAGGGGATTAGCGACGGCTACACCTTC

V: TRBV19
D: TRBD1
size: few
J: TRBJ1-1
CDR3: CATHQSGQGARWTEAFF
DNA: TGTGCCACCCATCAGTCGGGACAGGGGGCGAGGTGGACTGAAGCTTTCTTT

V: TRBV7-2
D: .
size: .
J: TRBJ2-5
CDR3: CASSLQAGFQETQYF
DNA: TGTGCCAGCAGCTTACAGGCGGGCTTTCAAGAGACCCAGTACTTC

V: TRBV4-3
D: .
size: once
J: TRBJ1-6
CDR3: CASSQDESTGSSYNSPLHF
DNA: TGCGCCAGCAGCCAAGATGAGTCCACAGGGAGCTCCTATAATTCACCCCTCCACTTT

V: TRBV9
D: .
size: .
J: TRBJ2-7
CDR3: CASSPSEIYEQYF
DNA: TGTGCCAGCAGCCCTAGCGAGATCTACGAGCAGTACTTC

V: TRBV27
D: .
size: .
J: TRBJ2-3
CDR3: CASSPLDPGFYTQYF
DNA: TGTGCCAGCAGCCCTTTAGACCCAGGGTTCTATACGCAGTATTTT

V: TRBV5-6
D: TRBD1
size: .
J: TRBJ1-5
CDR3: CASSLYRGSQPQHF
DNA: TGTGCCAGCAGCCTGTACAGGGGTAGCCAGCCCCAGCATTTT

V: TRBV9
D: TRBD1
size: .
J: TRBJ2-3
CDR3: CASSVGDSSFTDTQYF
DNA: TGTGCCAGCAGCGTAGGGGACAGCAGCTTCACAGATACGCAGTATTTT

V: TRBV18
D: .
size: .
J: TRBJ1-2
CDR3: CASSPQTDYGYTF
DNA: TGTGCCAGCTCACCCCAGACAGATTATGGCTACACCTTC

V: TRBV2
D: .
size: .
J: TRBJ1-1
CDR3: CASSEAVSFNTEAFF
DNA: TGTGCCAGCAGTGAGGCGGTCAGTTTTAACACTGAAGCTTTCTTT

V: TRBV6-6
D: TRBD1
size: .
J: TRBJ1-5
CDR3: CASSQDRGGQPQHF
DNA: TGTGCCAGCAGCCAGGACAGGGGTGGACAGCCCCAGCATTTT

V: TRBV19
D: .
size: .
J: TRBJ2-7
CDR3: CASSMGSRVTYEQYF
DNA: TGTGCCAGTAGTATGGGGAGTAGGGTTACCTACGAGCAGTACTTC

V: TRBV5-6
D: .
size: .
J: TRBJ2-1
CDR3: CASSLILDGSGVRNEQFF
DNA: TGTGCCAGCAGCTTGATTCTCGACGGGTCGGGGGTAAGGAATGAGCAGTTCTTC

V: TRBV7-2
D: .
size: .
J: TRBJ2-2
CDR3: CAGRQRRTGELFF
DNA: TGTGCCGGACGCCAACGGAGGACCGGGGAGCTGTTTTTT

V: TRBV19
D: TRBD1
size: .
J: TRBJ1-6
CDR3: CASSIGTGQSNSPLHF
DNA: TGTGCCAGTAGTATAGGAACGGGACAGAGTAATTCACCCCTCCACTTT

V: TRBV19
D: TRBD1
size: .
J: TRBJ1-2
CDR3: CASSSVGGERGRDYGYTF
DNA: TGTGCCAGTAGTAGCGTCGGGGGGGAAAGGGGGCGCGACTATGGCTACACCTTC

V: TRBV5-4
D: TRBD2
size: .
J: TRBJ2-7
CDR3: CASSLPGGIYEQYF
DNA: TGTGCCAGCAGCTTGCCCGGGGGGATCTACGAGCAGTACTTC

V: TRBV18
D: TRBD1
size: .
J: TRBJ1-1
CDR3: CASSPTGGMNTEAFF
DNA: TGTGCCAGCTCACCGACAGGGGGCATGAACACTGAAGCTTTCTTT

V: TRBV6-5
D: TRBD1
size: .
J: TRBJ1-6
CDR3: CASKEQGAAYSPLHF
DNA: TGTGCCAGCAAGGAACAGGGGGCGGCATACTCACCCCTCCACTTT

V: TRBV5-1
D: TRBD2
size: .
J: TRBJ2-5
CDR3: CASSLGLAGAQETQYF
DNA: TGCGCCAGCAGCTTGGGACTAGCGGGAGCCCAAGAGACCCAGTACTTC

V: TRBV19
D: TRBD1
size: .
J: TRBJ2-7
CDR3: CASSIPKGQGNDEQYF
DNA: TGTGCCAGTAGTATTCCTAAAGGACAGGGGAATGACGAGCAGTACTTC

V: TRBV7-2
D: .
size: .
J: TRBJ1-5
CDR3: CASSLAQAFSNQPQHF
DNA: TGTGCCAGCAGCTTAGCTCAGGCGTTTAGCAATCAGCCCCAGCATTTT

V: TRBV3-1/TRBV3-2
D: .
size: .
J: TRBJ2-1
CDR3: CASSRPGNEQFF
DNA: TGTGCCAGCAGCCGACCGGGGAATGAGCAGTTCTTC

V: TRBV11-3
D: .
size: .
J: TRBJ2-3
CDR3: CASSLEFGATQYF
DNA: TGTGCCAGCAGCTTAGAATTTGGGGCTACGCAGTATTTT

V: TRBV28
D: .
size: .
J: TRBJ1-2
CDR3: CASSSFAGGQLYGYTF
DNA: TGTGCCAGCAGTTCGTTCGCGGGGGGTCAGCTCTATGGCTACACCTTC